This TCR beta chain was sequenced for a study of response to subunit inactivated influenza vaccine. Trimming removed 0 bases at V and 7 bases at J, with 12 bases between. This CDR3 contains 14 residues. CDR1 SGDLS and CDR2 YYNGEE come from the germline V gene. TCRdb fed the RT-PCR reads into MiXCR, producing one record per CDR3 protein. The sample yields approximately 500,000 distinct CDR3 sequences, over 10% seen once. This clonotype occurred a few times. The antigen is unknown. Points from the study as a whole: Authors suggested each seasonal influenza vaccination recruits few new T cells.

The TCR was taken from a man aged 50 to 60 who received an inactivated influenza vaccine. V usage is TRBV9 and J usage is TRBJ2-3; D uncertain. Specimen: PBMCs from blood, collected more than 35 days after vaccination. CDR3 region: CASSVENRGNTQYF. In DNA form, the CDR3 reads TGTGCCAGCAGCGTAGAGAATCGCGGAAATACGCAGTATTTT. Variable domain in full (rest from reference TRBV9 and TRBJ2-3): DSGVTQTPKHLITATGQRVTLRCSPRSGDLSVYWYQQSLDQGLQFLIQYYNGEERAKGNILERFSAQQFPDLHSELNLSSLELGDSALYFCASSVENRGNTQYFGPGTRLTVL.